The 12 T cell receptor beta chains below were found in one sample sequenced in a study of technical replicates of blood from a handful of donors. The method was immunoSEQ multiplex PCR; TCRdb's version includes in-frame clones alone and lacks a portion of them. Altogether about 73,000 clones are present, 93% being singletons, with the ten largest covering 0.25% to 0.3%. Sequences were obtained from T cells isolated from PBMCs. The receptor source for this set is a human donor in good health.

The chain links TRBV11-1 to TRBJ1-1, with a tentative D call TRBD1 (5 bases). The CDR3 is 13 residues long. CDR1 is SGHAT and CDR2 is FQDESV in the germline V gene (reference sequence). V lost 3 bases and J lost 9, with 14 bases in between. The CDR3 nucleotides read TGTGCCAGCAGCTTGTATCTGGGGCAGAAAGCTTTCTTT. It is translated as CASSLYLGQKAFF. Together with reference TRBV11-1 and TRBJ1-1, the CDR3 gives the full variable domain: EAEVAQSPRYKITEKSQAVAFWCDPISGHATLYWYRQILGQGPELLVQFQDESVVDDSQLPKDRFSAERLKGVDSTLKIQPAELGDSAMYLCASSLYLGQKAFFGQGTRLTVV.

The V call is TRBV28, the J call TRBJ2-7; D is undetermined. V was trimmed by 3 bases and J by 2 bases, leaving 14 bases between them. Germline lookup yields CDR1 MDHEN and CDR2 SYDVKM. CDR3 length: 15 amino acids. The CDR3 nucleotides are TGTGCCAGCAGTTTTTCGCGTGCCGCGGCCTACGAGCAGTACTTC. Its protein product is CASSFSRAAAYEQYF.

This sequence joins TRBV11-2 and TRBJ1-6; TRBD1 aligns across 7 bases. From germline, CDR1 is SGHAT and CDR2 FQNNGV. V gave up 6 bases and J gave up 6 bases; unmatched junction bases: 8. The CDR3 has 15 amino acids. The CDR3 region is CASRIGTGANSPLHF. The CDR3 DNA follows: TGTGCCAGCAGAATTGGTACAGGGGCTAATTCACCCCTCCACTTT.

V gene TRBV16 combines with J gene TRBJ1-5; 7 nucleotides align to TRBD1. Germline assignment: CDR1 KGHSY and CDR2 FQNENV. This CDR3 has 15 residues. Trimming cost V 3 bases and J 4 bases; bases outside gene matches: 6. The CDR3 bases are TGTGCCAGCAGCCAGTTAGACAGGGCTAATCAGCCCCAGCATTTT. This encodes CASSQLDRANQPQHF.

This clone was picked up one time. CDR3 amino acids: CATVRDTHDYEQYF. The CDR3 region has the DNA TGTGCCACCGTTCGAGACACGCACGACTACGAGCAGTACTTC. V and J are TRBV6-1 and TRBJ2-7; no reliable D call. V was pared by 10 bases and J by 3 bases, with 19 bases between. Germline V gives CDR1 MNHNS, CDR2 SASEGT. This CDR3 region has 14 residues.

The J gene is TRBJ1-2, the V gene TRBV30; no clear D gene. CDR3 length equals 13 residues. Germline CDR1 and CDR2: GTSNPN and SVGIG (reference sequence). Trimming pared 2 bases from V and 5 bases from J, leaving 12 bases between. The CDR3 sequence: CAWSFSKSYGYTF. DNA for the CDR3: TGTGCCTGGAGTTTTTCGAAGAGTTATGGCTACACCTTC.

This chain connects TRBV12-2 to TRBJ2-7; TRBD2, the D gene given by the table, was not confirmed from the DNA. TRBV12-2 is tagged as a pseudogene. The length of the CDR3 is 18 residues. The CDR3 loop is CASRLAERLGRGTHEQYF. The CDR3 DNA follows: TGTGCAAGTCGCTTAGCGGAGAGATTAGGTCGGGGGACCCACGAGCAGTACTTC.

The rearrangement joins TRBV6-5 to TRBJ2-1, with unresolved D. V was pared by 6 bases and J by 5 bases, with 8 bases between. The CDR3 totals 12 residues. The germline gives CDR1 MNHEY, CDR2 SVGAGI. CDR3 residues: CASSALDNEQFF. CDR3 nucleotides: TGTGCCAGCAGCGCTCTAGACAATGAGCAGTTCTTC.

The chain joins TRBV28 to TRBJ2-7; 8 nucleotides agree with TRBD1. The germline gives CDR1 MDHEN, CDR2 SYDVKM. Losses at the gene ends were 5 bases for V and 7 bases for J; bases not matched to a gene: 13. The CDR3 runs 15 residues. The CDR3 reads CASSPWDRTIWEQYF. The CDR3 DNA reads TGTGCCAGCAGTCCGTGGGACAGGACCATATGGGAGCAGTACTTC.

J is TRBJ1-1 and V is TRBV5-1, with a weak D call TRBD1 (5 bases). V lost 7 bases to trimming and J lost 4 bases, with 14 bases between them. This CDR3 region has 13 residues. Per germline, CDR1 SGHRS and CDR2 YFSETQ. The CDR3: CASVSVGGTEAFF. CDR3 coding DNA: TGCGCCAGCGTGAGTGTGGGGGGCACTGAAGCTTTCTTT. Combining the CDR3 with reference TRBV5-1 and TRBJ1-1 gives the whole variable domain KAGVTQTPRYLIKTRGQQVTLSCSPISGHRSVSWYQQTPGQGLQFLFEYFSETQRNKGNFPGRFSGRQFSNSRSEMNVSTLELGDSALYLCASVSVGGTEAFFGQGTRLTVV.

This clone has only one observation. The chain uses TRBV14 and TRBJ2-3; D not resolved. The V and J ends lost 3 bases and 1 base respectively, with 17 bases between them. CDR1 is SGHDN, CDR2 FVKESK, per germline. This CDR3 has 17 residues. The CDR3 region has the DNA TGTGCCAGCAGCCAGTCCCGCGACATTCGGCGCACAGATACGCAGTATTTT. Its translation is CASSQSRDIRRTDTQYF.

This rearrangement joins TRBV10-1 to TRBJ1-1; perhaps TRBD1 as D (5 bases). The germline gives CDR1 WNHNN, CDR2 SYGVQD (reference sequence). The V gene lost 5 bases and the J gene lost 5 bases, with 12 bases spanning the gap. This CDR3 comprises 13 residues. The CDR3 DNA follows: TGCGCCAGCAGTTCCAGGGAATGGACTGAAGCTTTCTTT. This gives the protein CASSSREWTEAFF.